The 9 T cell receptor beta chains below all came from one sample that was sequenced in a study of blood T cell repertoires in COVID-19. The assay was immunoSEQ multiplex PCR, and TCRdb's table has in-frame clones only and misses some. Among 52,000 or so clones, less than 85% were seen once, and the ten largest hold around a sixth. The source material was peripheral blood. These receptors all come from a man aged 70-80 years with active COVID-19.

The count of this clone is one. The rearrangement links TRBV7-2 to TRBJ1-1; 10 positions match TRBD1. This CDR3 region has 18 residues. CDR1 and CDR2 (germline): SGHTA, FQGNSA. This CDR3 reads CYGPFRDRGRKMNTEAFF. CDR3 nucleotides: TGTTACGGTCCTTTCCGGGACAGGGGCAGGAAGATGAACACTGAAGCTTTCTTT.

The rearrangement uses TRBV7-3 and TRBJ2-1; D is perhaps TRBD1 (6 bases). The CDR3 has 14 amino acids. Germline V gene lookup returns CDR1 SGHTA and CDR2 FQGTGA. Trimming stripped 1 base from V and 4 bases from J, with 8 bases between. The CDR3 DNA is TGTGCCAGCAGCTTAAATACAGGGTACAATGAGCAGTTCTTC. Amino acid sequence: CASSLNTGYNEQFF.

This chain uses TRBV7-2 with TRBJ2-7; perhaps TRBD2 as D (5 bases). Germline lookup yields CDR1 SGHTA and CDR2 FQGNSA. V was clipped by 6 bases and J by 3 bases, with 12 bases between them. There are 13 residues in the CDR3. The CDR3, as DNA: TGTGCCAGCAGTCAGCGGAGCAACTACGAGCAGTACTTC. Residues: CASSQRSNYEQYF. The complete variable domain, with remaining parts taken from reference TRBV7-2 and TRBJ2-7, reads GAGVSQSPSNKVTEKGKDVELRCDPISGHTALYWYRQSLGQGLEFLIYFQGNSAPDKSGLPSDRFSAERTGGSVSTLTIQRTQQEDSAVYLCASSQRSNYEQYFGPGTRLTVT.

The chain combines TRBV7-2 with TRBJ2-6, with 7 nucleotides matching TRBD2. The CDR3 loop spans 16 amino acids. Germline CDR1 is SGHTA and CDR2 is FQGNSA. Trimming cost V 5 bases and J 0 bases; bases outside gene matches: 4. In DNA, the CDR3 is TGTGCCAGCAGCCTATCGGGGGGCTCTGGGGCCAACGTCCTGACTTTC. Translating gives CASSLSGGSGANVLTF.

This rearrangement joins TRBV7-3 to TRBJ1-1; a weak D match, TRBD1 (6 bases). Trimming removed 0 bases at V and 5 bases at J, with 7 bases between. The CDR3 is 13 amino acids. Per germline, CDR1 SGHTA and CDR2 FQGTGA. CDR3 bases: TGTGCCAGCAGCTTAACGAGGGGGACTGAAGCTTTCTTT. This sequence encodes CASSLTRGTEAFF.

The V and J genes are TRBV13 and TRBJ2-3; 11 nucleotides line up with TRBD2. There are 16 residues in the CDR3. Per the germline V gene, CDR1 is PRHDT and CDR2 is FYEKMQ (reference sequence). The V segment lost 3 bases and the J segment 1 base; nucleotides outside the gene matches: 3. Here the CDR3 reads CASSFRLAGRTDTQYF. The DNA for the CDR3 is TGTGCCAGCAGCTTCAGACTAGCGGGACGCACAGATACGCAGTATTTT.

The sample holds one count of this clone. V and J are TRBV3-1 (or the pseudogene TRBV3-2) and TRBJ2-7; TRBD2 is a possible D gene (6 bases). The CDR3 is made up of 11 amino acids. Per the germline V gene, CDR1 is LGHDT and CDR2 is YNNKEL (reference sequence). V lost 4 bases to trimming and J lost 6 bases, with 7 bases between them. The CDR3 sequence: CASSPGGEQYF. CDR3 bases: TGTGCCAGCAGCCCCGGGGGCGAGCAGTACTTC.

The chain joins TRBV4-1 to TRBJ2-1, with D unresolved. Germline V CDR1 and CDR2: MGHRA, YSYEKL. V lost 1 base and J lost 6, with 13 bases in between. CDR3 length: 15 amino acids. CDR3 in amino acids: CASSQGRALSNEQFF. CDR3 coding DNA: TGCGCCAGCAGCCAAGGCCGAGCTCTGTCCAATGAGCAGTTCTTC.

CDR3 region: CASSLRGLAVNEQYF. The CDR3 bases are TGTGCCAGCAGCCTCCGGGGACTAGCCGTAAACGAGCAGTACTTC. V and J are TRBV6-5 and TRBJ2-7, with 9 bases aligning to TRBD2. The CDR3 runs to 15 residues. Looked up from germline, CDR1 is MNHEY and CDR2 is SVGAGI. The trim removed 6 bases at V and 5 bases at J, leaving 11 bases unmatched.